This T cell receptor (beta chain) was recorded in a study of CD8+ T cells in alopecia areata. Study in general: Treated patients were dosed with oral tofacitinib, taking 5 to 10 mg twice daily.

CDR1 is MGHRA and CDR2 is YSYEKL in the germline V gene. The V end lost 0 bases, the J end lost 5 bases, and 7 bases lay between the germline ends. The CDR3 has 13 residues. Regarding treatment: oral pan-JAK inhibitor, 5-10 mg twice daily. Separation by sorting yielded CD4+ and CD8+ T cells from PBMCs. The sample holds many counts of this clone. Antigen unknown. Different DNA sequences within this sample yield the same CDR3. TCR sequencing used cDNA made by reverse transcription of extracted RNA. Repertoires were generated with immunoSEQ multiplex PCR, while TCRdb's copy carries only in-frame clones and drops some. The table has 150,000 to 200,000 clones, roughly three fifths seen once. Study-wide points: While tofacitinib was given, many expanded lesional clones persisted in scalp and blood. Greater clonality was observed in lesional scalp samples, especially alopecia totalis/universalis, versus normal scalp.

The chain employs TRBV4-1 and TRBJ2-5; TRBD1 or TRBD2 may be the D gene (5 bases each). This clonotype originated in a human donor with alopecia areata. The input for sequencing was CD4+ T cells sorted from blood, taken around week 49, from a patient treated with tofacitinib. The CDR3 region has the DNA TGCGCCAGCAGCCAAGACGAGGGGGAGACCCAGTACTTC. Translating gives CASSQDEGETQYF.